This entry describes one T cell receptor (beta chain). The sample comes from a study of blood T cell repertoires in COVID-19. Using immunoSEQ multiplex PCR, the repertoire was profiled, and TCRdb retains in-frame clones only, with some absent. There are about 220,000 clones in the sample; roughly 89% occur only once, and over 3% lies in the top ten. The specimen sequenced was PBMCs or T cells enriched from blood (not recorded which). The clonotype comes from a woman in her forties with acute COVID-19.

The CDR3 nucleotides are TGTGCCAGCAGCTTAGACGTCCAGCGGGGCTATGGCTACACCTTC. It translates to CASSLDVQRGYGYTF. V and J are TRBV7-9 and TRBJ1-2; no definite D call. CDR1 and CDR2 (germline): SEHNR, FQNEAQ (reference sequence). V was shortened by 1 base and J by 4 bases, with 13 bases between the two germline ends. The CDR3 length is 15 residues.